Reported below is one T cell receptor (beta chain). The CDR3 has 13 residues. Germline CDR1 reads LGHNA; CDR2 reads YSLEER. Trimming left V 1 base short and J 6 bases short, with 6 bases between. Authors' analysis steps: Amplification of reference gene primers was used by the study to estimate nucleated cell counts. Repertoires were generated with immunoSEQ multiplex PCR, while TCRdb's copy carries only in-frame clones and drops some. V and J calls and clone size are those listed in that table; D and trimming were worked out from the DNA. The table lists approximately 220,000 clones, about 80% of them singletons. This sample stems from a study of blood T cell repertoires in COVID-19.

The specimen sequenced was PBMCs or T cells enriched from blood (not recorded which). The V call is TRBV4-3, the J call TRBJ2-2; D is unresolved. The TCR originated in a woman between 50 and 59 years old who had been exposed to COVID-19. DNA for the CDR3: TGCGCCAGCAGCCAAGTAGTAGCCGGGGAGCTGTTTTTT. It encodes CASSQVVAGELFF.